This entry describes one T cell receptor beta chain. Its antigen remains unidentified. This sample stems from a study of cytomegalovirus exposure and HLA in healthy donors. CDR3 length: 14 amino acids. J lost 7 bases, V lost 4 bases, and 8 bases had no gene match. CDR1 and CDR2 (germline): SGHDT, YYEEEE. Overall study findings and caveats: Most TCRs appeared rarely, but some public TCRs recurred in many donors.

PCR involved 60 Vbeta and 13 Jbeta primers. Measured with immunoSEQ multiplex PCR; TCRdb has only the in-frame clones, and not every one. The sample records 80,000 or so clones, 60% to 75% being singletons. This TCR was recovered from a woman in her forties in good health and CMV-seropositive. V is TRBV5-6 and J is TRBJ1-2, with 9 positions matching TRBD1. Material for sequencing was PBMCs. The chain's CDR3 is CASSGGTGNAGYTF. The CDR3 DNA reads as TGTGCCAGCAGCGGCGGGACAGGGAACGCTGGCTACACCTTC.